This T cell receptor beta chain originates from a study of blood T cell repertoires in COVID-19. Study at large: Acute and convalescent COVID-19 specimens originated in the United States, Italy and Spain. T cells, B-cell-depleted T cells, or PBMCs provided the cDNA or gDNA that served as material.

CDR3 length: 15 residues. Germline V gene data show CDR1 as SGHTA and CDR2 as FQGTGA. Trimming removed 5 bases from V and 5 bases from J, with 19 bases in between. Methods used by the authors: How many nucleated cells were present was estimated from reference gene primer amplification. Some clones are missing from TCRdb's copy, which holds only in-frame ones; the method was immunoSEQ multiplex PCR. D and trimming come from the DNA, and the V and J calls and clone size come from that table. Of fewer than 300,000 clones in the sample, roughly 91% were seen once. The genes are TRBV7-3 and TRBJ2-7, with unresolved D. The receptor was derived from a man younger than 45 with acute or convalescent COVID-19. Input material: peripheral blood. The chain's CDR3 is CASSRSRVSAHEQYF. The CDR3, as DNA: TGTGCCAGCAGCCGAAGCCGGGTTTCGGCCCACGAGCAGTACTTC.